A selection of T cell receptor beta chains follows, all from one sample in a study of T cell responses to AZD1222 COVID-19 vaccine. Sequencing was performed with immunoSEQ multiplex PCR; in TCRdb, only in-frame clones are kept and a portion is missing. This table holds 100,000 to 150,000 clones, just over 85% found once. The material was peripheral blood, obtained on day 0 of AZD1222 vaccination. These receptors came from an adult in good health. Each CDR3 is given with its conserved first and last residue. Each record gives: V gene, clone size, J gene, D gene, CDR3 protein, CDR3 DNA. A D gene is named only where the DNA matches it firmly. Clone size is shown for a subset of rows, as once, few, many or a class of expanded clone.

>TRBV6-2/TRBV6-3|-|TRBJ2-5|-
CASSTGVFRETQYF
TGTGCCAGCAGTACCGGTGTATTTCGGGAGACCCAGTACTTC
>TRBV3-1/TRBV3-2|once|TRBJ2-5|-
CASSHGDGVQETQYF
TGTGCCAGCAGCCACGGGGACGGCGTCCAAGAGACCCAGTACTTC
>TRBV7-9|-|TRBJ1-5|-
CASTDRQGQPQHF
TGTGCCAGCACCGACAGGCAGGGTCAGCCCCAGCATTTT
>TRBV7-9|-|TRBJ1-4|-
CASSLQGNEKLFF
TGTGCCAGCAGCTTACAGGGTAATGAAAAACTGTTTTTT
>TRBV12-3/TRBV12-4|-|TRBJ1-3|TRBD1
CASSLQGDSAIYF
TGTGCCAGCAGTTTACAGGGGGATTCCGCCATATATTTT
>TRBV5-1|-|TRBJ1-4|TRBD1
CASSLRQGGEKLFF
TGCGCCAGCAGCTTACGACAGGGGGGTGAAAAACTGTTTTTT
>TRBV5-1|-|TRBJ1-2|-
CASSLEPGKYGYTF
TGCGCCAGCAGCTTAGAACCAGGGAAGTATGGCTACACCTTC
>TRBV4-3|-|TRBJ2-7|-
CASSQGPQSSYEQYF
TGCGCCAGCAGCCAAGGGCCGCAGAGCTCCTACGAGCAGTACTTC
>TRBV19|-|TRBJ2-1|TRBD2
CASSIWLAGYNEQFF
TGTGCCAGTAGTATATGGCTAGCGGGGTACAATGAGCAGTTCTTC
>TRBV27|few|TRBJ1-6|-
CASSEGPNSPLHF
TGTGCCAGCAGTGAGGGGCCCAATTCACCCCTCCACTTT
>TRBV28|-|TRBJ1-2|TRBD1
CASSLPQGSTNYGYTF
TGTGCCAGCAGTCTCCCACAGGGGTCCACTAACTATGGCTACACCTTC
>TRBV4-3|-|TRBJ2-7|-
CASSLRWSPSYEQYF
TGCGCCAGCAGCTTACGGTGGTCACCTTCCTACGAGCAGTACTTC
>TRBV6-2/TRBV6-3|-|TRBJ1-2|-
CASSYAGDGYTF
TGTGCCAGCAGTTACGCAGGGGATGGCTACACCTTC
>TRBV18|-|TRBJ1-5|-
CASSPDLRGNQPQHF
TGTGCCAGCTCACCGGATCTGAGGGGCAATCAGCCCCAGCATTTT
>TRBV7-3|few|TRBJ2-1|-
CASSSMSDEQFF
TGTGCCAGCAGCTCTATGTCTGATGAGCAGTTCTTC
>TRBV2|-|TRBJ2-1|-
CASSTRPQTDTEQFF
TGTGCCAGCAGTACTAGGCCCCAAACAGATACTGAGCAGTTCTTC
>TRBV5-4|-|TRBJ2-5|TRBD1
CASSLEGTVILKTQYF
TGTGCCAGCAGCTTGGAGGGGACAGTAATTCTGAAGACCCAGTACTTC
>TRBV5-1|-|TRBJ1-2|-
CASSPDNYGYTF
TGCGCCAGCAGCCCGGACAACTATGGCTACACCTTC
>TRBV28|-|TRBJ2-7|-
CASSPGAAYEQYF
TGTGCCAGCAGTCCAGGGGCTGCCTACGAGCAGTACTTC
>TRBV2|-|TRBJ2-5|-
CASTTGRGETQYF
TGTGCCAGCACGACGGGTAGGGGCGAGACCCAGTACTTC
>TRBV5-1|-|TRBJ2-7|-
CASSFLAGYEQYF
TGCGCCAGCAGCTTCCTCGCCGGCTACGAGCAGTACTTC
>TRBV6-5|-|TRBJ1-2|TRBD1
CASSYRGQGSYGYTF
TGTGCCAGCAGTTACAGGGGGCAAGGGAGCTATGGCTACACCTTC
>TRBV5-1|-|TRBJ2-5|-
CASSLPGPQETQYF
TGCGCCAGCAGCTTACCGGGGCCCCAAGAGACCCAGTACTTC
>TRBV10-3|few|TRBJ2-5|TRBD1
CAISEGGGGETQYF
TGTGCCATCAGTGAAGGGGGCGGCGGGGAGACCCAGTACTTC
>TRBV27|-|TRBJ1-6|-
CASSRAAPNSPLHF
TGTGCCAGCTCAAGGGCGGCCCCGAATTCACCCCTCCACTTT
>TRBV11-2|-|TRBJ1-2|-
CASSRTNYGYTF
TGTGCCAGCAGCCGAACCAACTATGGCTACACCTTC
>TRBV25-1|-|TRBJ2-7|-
CASSETGRFYEQYF
TGTGCCAGCAGTGAAACCGGGAGATTCTACGAGCAGTACTTC
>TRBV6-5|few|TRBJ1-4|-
CASSSDGGSGKLFF
TGTGCCAGCAGTAGTGATGGGGGTTCCGGAAAACTGTTTTTT
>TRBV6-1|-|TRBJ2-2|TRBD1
CASSKGQYPGELFF
TGTGCCAGCAGTAAGGGACAGTATCCCGGGGAGCTGTTTTTT
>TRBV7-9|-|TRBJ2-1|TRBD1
CASRPGTGIYNEQFF
TGTGCCAGCAGGCCCGGGACAGGGATCTACAATGAGCAGTTCTTC
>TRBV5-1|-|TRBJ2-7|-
CASSPGNYEQYF
TGCGCCAGCAGCCCCGGGAACTACGAGCAGTACTTC
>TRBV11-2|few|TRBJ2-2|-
CASSLRDFTGELFF
TGTGCCAGCAGCTTACGGGACTTTACCGGGGAGCTGTTTTTT
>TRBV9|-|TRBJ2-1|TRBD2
CASSPGLAGVWNEQFF
TGTGCCAGCAGCCCGGGACTAGCGGGAGTGTGGAATGAGCAGTTCTTC
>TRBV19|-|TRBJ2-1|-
CASISGGYNEQFF
TGTGCCAGTATTTCGGGCGGTTACAATGAGCAGTTCTTC
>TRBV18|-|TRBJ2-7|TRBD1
CASSPPGGQGAYEQYF
TGTGCCAGCTCACCGCCTGGGGGACAGGGGGCCTACGAGCAGTACTTC
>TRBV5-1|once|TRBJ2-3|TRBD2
CASSRAGGDADTQYF
TGCGCCAGCAGCCGAGCGGGAGGGGACGCAGATACGCAGTATTTT
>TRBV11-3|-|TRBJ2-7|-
CASSLWPGPSYEQYF
TGTGCCAGCAGCTTATGGCCAGGGCCCTCCTACGAGCAGTACTTC
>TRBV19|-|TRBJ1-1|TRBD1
CASSADRGRTEAFF
TGTGCCAGTAGTGCGGACAGGGGGAGAACTGAAGCTTTCTTT
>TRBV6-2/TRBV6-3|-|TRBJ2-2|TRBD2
CASSYLLAGGGELFF
TGTGCCAGCAGTTACTTACTAGCGGGAGGAGGGGAGCTGTTTTTT
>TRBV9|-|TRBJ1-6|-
CASSVGTGNSPLHF
TGTGCCAGCAGCGTAGGCACCGGGAATTCACCCCTCCACTTT
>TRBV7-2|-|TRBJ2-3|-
CASSVNLPSTDTQYF
TGTGCCAGCAGCGTCAACCTTCCTAGCACAGATACGCAGTATTTT
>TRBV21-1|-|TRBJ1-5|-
CASSKAGQGCNQPQHF
TGTGCCAGCAGCAAAGCGGGACAGGGGTGCAATCAGCCCCAGCATTTT
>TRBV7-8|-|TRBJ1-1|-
CASSLTGLYGEAFF
TGTGCCAGCAGCTTAACAGGGCTATATGGTGAAGCTTTCTTT
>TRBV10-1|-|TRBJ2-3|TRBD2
CASSESGSRDTQYF
TGCGCCAGCAGTGAAAGCGGGAGCAGAGATACGCAGTATTTT
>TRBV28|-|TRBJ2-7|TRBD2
CASRSGGGSGVWGEQYF
TGTGCCAGCAGGTCCGGCGGGGGATCGGGGGTTTGGGGCGAGCAGTACTTC
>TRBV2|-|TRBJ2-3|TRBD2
CASSVGRLRGGQKNTDTQYF
TGTGCCAGCAGCGTTGGCCGATTGCGGGGGGGCCAGAAAAACACAGATACGCAGTATTTT
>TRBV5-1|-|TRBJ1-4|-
CASSLRGYGEKLFF
TGCGCCAGCAGCTTAAGGGGTTATGGGGAAAAACTGTTTTTT
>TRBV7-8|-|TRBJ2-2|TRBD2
CASLTSRRGLAGTNTGELFF
TGTGCCAGCCTCACATCGAGGAGAGGACTAGCGGGTACAAACACCGGGGAGCTGTTTTTT
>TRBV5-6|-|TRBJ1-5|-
CASSLERGGNQPQHF
TGTGCCAGCAGCTTGGAAAGAGGAGGCAATCAGCCCCAGCATTTT
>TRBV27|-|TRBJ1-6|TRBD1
CASRGQGNDNSPLHF
TGTGCCAGCAGGGGACAGGGTAATGATAATTCACCCCTCCACTTT
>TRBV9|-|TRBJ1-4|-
CASSLQSGKLFF
TGTGCCAGCAGCCTCCAGAGCGGAAAACTGTTTTTT
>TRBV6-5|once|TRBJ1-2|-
CASSLLGSLGGYTF
TGTGCCAGCAGTCTCCTCGGGTCCCTGGGTGGCTACACCTTC
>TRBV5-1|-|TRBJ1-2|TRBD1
CASSLGWTGQYGYTF
TGCGCCAGCAGCTTGGGGTGGACAGGGCAATATGGCTACACCTTC
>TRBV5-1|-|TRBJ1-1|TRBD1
CASNFGTGSVGTEAFF
TGCGCCAGCAACTTCGGGACAGGGTCGGTCGGCACTGAAGCTTTCTTT
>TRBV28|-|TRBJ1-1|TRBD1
CASSLYGTGNTEAFF
TGTGCCAGCAGTTTATACGGGACAGGGAACACTGAAGCTTTCTTT
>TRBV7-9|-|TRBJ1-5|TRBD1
CASSGTGGVNQPQHF
TGTGCCAGCAGCGGGACAGGGGGGGTCAATCAGCCCCAGCATTTT
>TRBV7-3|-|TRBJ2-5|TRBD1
CASSFRQGAETQYF
TGTGCCAGCAGCTTCAGACAGGGGGCAGAGACCCAGTACTTC